This T cell receptor beta chain stems from a study of blood T cell repertoires in COVID-19. The overall study: The origin of the acute and convalescent COVID-19 samples was the United States, Italy and Spain. Nucleic acid was either cDNA or gDNA, and it came from T cells, B-cell-depleted T cells, or PBMCs.

As handled by the study authors: Nucleated cell number was recorded as an estimate derived from reference gene primer amplification. The table came from immunoSEQ multiplex PCR; TCRdb's copy has only in-frame clones and leaves some out. Clone size and V and J calls were adopted from that table, with D and trimming inferred from the DNA. This table holds 45,000 to 55,000 clones, approximately 84% found once. Germline values: CDR1 MNHEY, CDR2 SMNVEV (reference sequence). V gave up 2 bases and J gave up 3 bases, with 8 bases separating them. The CDR3 length is 14 residues. The source is a man aged 50 to 60 with active COVID-19. V and J are TRBV27 and TRBJ1-5; D remains ambiguous. Sample: peripheral blood. CDR3 protein: CASSLLGPNQPQHF. The CDR3 DNA reads TGTGCCAGCAGTTTACTGGGCCCCAATCAGCCCCAGCATTTT.